Following are 25 T cell receptor beta chains from one sample sequenced in a study of T cell repertoires in cytomegalovirus infection. TCRdb passed the reads through MiXCR, listing each CDR3 protein once. This repertoire shows under 250,000 distinct CDR3 sequences, 6.5% found once; its top ten account for less than 7.5%. Sequencing was performed on PBMCs. These receptors were collected from a human donor in good health (CMV status not recorded). Some clones in this sample may be carry-over from other donors' samples.

This clonotype was detected ten times or more. The V and J genes are TRBV6-1 and TRBJ2-7; 9 bases are shared with TRBD1. Trimming removed 5 bases from V and 5 bases from J; junction bases left unmatched: 7. The germline gives CDR1 MNHNS, CDR2 SASEGT. This CDR3 has 14 residues. CDR3 bases: TGTGCCAGCAGTATTAACCGGGACAGGGACGAGCAGTACTTC. It is translated as CASSINRDRDEQYF.

This chain uses TRBV4-1 with TRBJ2-5; possible D gene TRBD1, 6 bases. Looked up from germline, CDR1 is MGHRA and CDR2 is YSYEKL. The length of the CDR3 is 15 residues. V was pared by 4 bases and J by 3 bases, with 15 bases between. The CDR3 is CASSLYGTPKETQYF. The DNA for the CDR3 is TGCGCCAGCAGCCTATACGGGACACCGAAAGAGACCCAGTACTTC.

This clonotype was observed at least ten times. The chain has TRBV9 and TRBJ1-3, with TRBD1 matching over 7 bases. This CDR3 has 16 residues. Germline V gene lookup returns CDR1 SGDLS and CDR2 YYNGEE. Unmatched junction bases numbered 6, after V lost 3 bases and J lost 0 bases. The CDR3 loop reads CASSGPPGGSGNTIYF. The CDR3 DNA sequence: TGTGCCAGCAGCGGACCCCCAGGGGGCTCTGGAAACACCATATATTTT.

This rearrangement joins TRBV19 to TRBJ1-3; D is unresolved. The V end was cut by 5 bases, the J end by 0 bases, with 11 bases between. CDR1 and CDR2 from the germline V gene are LNHDA and SQIVND (reference sequence). The CDR3 has 15 residues. CDR3 loop: CASSDWSPSGNTIYF. In DNA, the CDR3 is TGTGCCAGTAGTGACTGGAGCCCCTCTGGAAACACCATATATTTT.

This clonotype was observed at least ten times. This chain joins TRBV19 and TRBJ2-2; TRBD2 aligns across 9 bases. In germline, CDR1 is LNHDA, CDR2 SQIVND (reference sequence). This CDR3 has 16 residues. Trimming at V came to 3 bases and at J to 2 bases, leaving 4 bases not matched to a gene. CDR3 sequence: CASSMRTSANTGELFF. The CDR3 nucleotides are TGTGCCAGTAGTATGAGGACTAGCGCTAACACCGGGGAGCTGTTTTTT.

This clonotype was observed at least ten times. The V call is TRBV11-2, the J call TRBJ2-2; weak D call: TRBD1 (5 bases). V was pared by 0 bases and J by 3 bases, with 8 bases between. CDR1 is SGHAT and CDR2 is FQNNGV in the germline V gene. There are 15 residues in the CDR3. CDR3 coding DNA: TGTGCCAGCAGCTTAGACAGGGCTGACACCGGGGAGCTGTTTTTT. Its translation is CASSLDRADTGELFF.

Ten or more counts support this clonotype. CDR3 in amino acids: CSPLEFRGTGGRGEAFF. As DNA, the CDR3 is TGCAGTCCACTAGAGTTCCGGGGGACAGGGGGGCGGGGTGAAGCTTTCTTT. This rearrangement joins TRBV20-1 to TRBJ1-1; 11 bases fit TRBD1. Germline-derived CDR1 and CDR2 are DFQATT and SNEGSKA (reference sequence). The CDR3 runs 17 residues. Trimming took 8 bases from V and 7 from J; bases not matched to a gene: 21.

In its sample, this clonotype was seen many times. The chain recombines TRBV19 with TRBJ1-2; TRBD1 is a possible D gene (6 bases). V lost 5 bases to trimming and J lost 5 bases, with 12 bases between them. CDR1 LNHDA and CDR2 SQIVND come from the germline V gene (reference sequence). This CDR3 spans 13 amino acids. The CDR3 coding sequence is TGTGCCAGTAGTGGACAGCTTTCTTATGGCTACACCTTC. This encodes CASSGQLSYGYTF.

As concerns this clonotype: A clone one base away is much larger, so this may be a read error. The chain recombines TRBV6-8 with TRBJ2-7; D call uncertain. The CDR3 spans 16 residues. V lost 2 bases to trimming and J lost 1 base, with 15 bases between them. The germline CDR1 and CDR2 sequences are MNHGY and SAAAGT. CDR3 sequence: CASSYLPVRQSYEQYF. DNA for the CDR3: TGTGCCAGCAGTTACCTTCCGGTGAGACAATCCTACGAGCAGTACTTC.

Many counts were recorded for this clonotype. The gene calls are TRBV20-1 and TRBJ2-2, with 10 nucleotides matching TRBD2. This CDR3 has 15 residues. The junction had 8 bases not matched to a gene; V was cut back by 6 bases and J by 4 bases. CDR1 and CDR2 (germline): DFQATT, SNEGSKA (reference sequence). The CDR3 sequence: CSARQSGGATGELFF. CDR3 DNA: TGCAGTGCAAGGCAGAGCGGGGGGGCCACCGGGGAGCTGTTTTTT.

This clonotype showed up many times. The J gene is TRBJ1-2, the V gene TRBV7-9; a possible D gene is TRBD1 (5 bases). The ends were cut back, 7 bases at V and 7 bases at J, with 16 bases in the middle. Germline V gene data show CDR1 as SEHNR and CDR2 as FQNEAQ (reference sequence). There are 13 residues in the CDR3. The CDR3 sequence: CASTPEEGVGYTF. In nucleotides, the CDR3 is TGTGCCAGCACCCCTGAGGAAGGGGTTGGCTACACCTTC.

This clonotype came up many times. This chain links TRBV20-1 with TRBJ1-6, with TRBD1 identical over 7 bases. The CDR3 consists of 15 residues. The junction had 6 bases not matched to a gene; V was cut back by 5 bases and J by 2 bases. CDR1 and CDR2 (germline): DFQATT, SNEGSKA (reference sequence). Here the CDR3 DNA reads TGCAGTGCTGGGGACAGTATCACCTATAATTCACCCCTCCACTTT. This encodes CSAGDSITYNSPLHF.

This clonotype was found many times. The rearrangement joins TRBV7-2 to TRBJ2-3; D may be TRBD1 (5 bases). CDR1 and CDR2 (germline): SGHTA, FQGNSA. The CDR3 contains 14 residues. V was cut by 3 bases and J by 1 base, with 8 bases left in between. DNA for the CDR3: TGTGCCAGCAGCTTCCCAGGGCGCACAGATACGCAGTATTTT. It is translated as CASSFPGRTDTQYF.

This clonotype was observed at least ten times. The chain combines TRBV7-2 with TRBJ2-7, with 11 bases identical to TRBD2. Germline V gives CDR1 SGHTA, CDR2 FQGNSA. The ends lost 1 base at V and 0 bases at J; junction bases unmatched: 5. CDR3 length: 17 residues. CDR3 region: CASSLGLAGRISYEQYF. The CDR3 DNA reads as TGTGCCAGCAGCTTAGGACTAGCGGGGCGCATCTCCTACGAGCAGTACTTC.

In its sample, this clonotype was seen many times. The chain carries TRBV27 and TRBJ2-1; 7 bases line up with TRBD1. The CDR3 totals 14 residues. J lost 8 bases, V lost 5 bases, and 9 bases had no gene match. The germline V gene encodes CDR1 MNHEY and CDR2 SMNVEV (reference sequence). This CDR3 reads CASSPRQGSYEQFF. The CDR3 nucleotides are TGTGCCAGCAGTCCAAGACAGGGCTCCTATGAGCAGTTCTTC.

The gene calls are TRBV29-1 and TRBJ1-1; D call uncertain. The CDR3 is 13 residues long. Trimming shortened V by 2 bases and J by 4 bases, and 11 bases separated the two germline ends. Germline V gene lookup returns CDR1 SQVTM and CDR2 ANQGSEA. This CDR3 is CSVESNLGTEAFF. The CDR3 DNA follows: TGCAGCGTTGAAAGCAATTTAGGCACTGAAGCTTTCTTT. Combining the CDR3 with reference TRBV29-1 and TRBJ1-1 gives the whole variable domain SAVISQKPSRDICQRGTSLTIQCQVDSQVTMMFWYRQQPGQSLTLIATANQGSEATYESGFVIDKFPISRPNLTFSTLTVSNMSPEDSSIYLCSVESNLGTEAFFGQGTRLTVV.

This clonotype was picked up many times. V gene TRBV5-5 combines with J gene TRBJ1-5; D might be TRBD1 (5 bases). Looked up from germline, CDR1 is SGHKS and CDR2 is YYEKEE (reference sequence). Trimming removed 0 bases from V and 1 base from J, with 11 bases in between. There are 16 residues in the CDR3. This CDR3 reads CASSLDKGRSNQPQHF. The CDR3 bases are TGTGCCAGCAGCTTGGATAAGGGGAGAAGCAATCAGCCCCAGCATTTT.

This clonotype was observed at least ten times. CDR3 loop: CASSLEVRGGYTF. As DNA, the CDR3 is TGTGCCAGCAGCTTGGAGGTCCGGGGTGGCTACACCTTC. This chain uses TRBV5-6 with TRBJ1-2; D is unclear. Germline loops: CDR1 SGHDT, CDR2 YYEEEE. Trimming removed 0 bases from V and 7 bases from J, with 10 bases in between. There are 13 residues in the CDR3.

This clonotype has at least ten counts. The chain joins TRBV7-8 to TRBJ1-6, with D possibly matching TRBD1 (6 bases). This CDR3 has 15 residues. CDR1 SGHVS and CDR2 FQNEAQ come from the germline V gene. V dropped 0 bases and J dropped 11 bases, with 14 bases sitting between them. Here the CDR3 reads CASSLALGGAAPLHF. CDR3 sequence (DNA): TGTGCCAGCAGCTTAGCCCTCGGGGGCGCGGCACCCCTCCACTTT.

This clonotype was counted many times. The chain uses TRBV20-1 and TRBJ1-6; 7 bases are shared with TRBD1. Germline loops: CDR1 DFQATT, CDR2 SNEGSKA (reference sequence). Trimming removed 5 bases from V and 7 bases from J; junction bases left unmatched: 8. This CDR3 has 14 residues. CDR3 nucleotides: TGCAGTGCTCGTGACAGGGTGGGCAATTCACCCCTCCACTTT. It encodes CSARDRVGNSPLHF.

This clonotype was counted many times. The rearrangement uses TRBV27 and TRBJ2-7, with TRBD2 identical over 12 bases. Trimming took 7 bases from V and 4 from J; bases not matched to a gene: 8. The germline gives CDR1 MNHEY, CDR2 SMNVEV (reference sequence). The CDR3 consists of 15 residues. CDR3 sequence: CASTALGLAGYEQYF. The CDR3 DNA reads as TGTGCCAGCACCGCCCTGGGACTAGCGGGTTACGAGCAGTACTTC.

The J gene is TRBJ1-2, the V gene TRBV29-1, with 7 positions matching TRBD1. Germline V gene data show CDR1 as SQVTM and CDR2 as ANQGSEA. J lost 10 bases, V lost 4 bases, and 3 bases had no gene match. The CDR3 sequence is 10 residues long. The CDR3 region has the DNA TGCAGCGTTGGGGACAGAGCCTACACCTTC. Translation gives CSVGDRAYTF. Based on the CDR3 plus reference TRBV29-1 and TRBJ1-2, the full variable domain is SAVISQKPSRDICQRGTSLTIQCQVDSQVTMMFWYRQQPGQSLTLIATANQGSEATYESGFVIDKFPISRPNLTFSTLTVSNMSPEDSSIYLCSVGDRAYTFGSGTRLTVV.

This clonotype was recorded at least ten times. V and J are TRBV11-2 and TRBJ1-6, with D unresolved. The CDR3 contains 12 residues. Trimming shortened V by 5 bases and J by 5 bases, and 4 bases separated the two germline ends. CDR1 and CDR2 from the germline V gene are SGHAT and FQNNGV. The CDR3: CASSTDNSPLHF. The CDR3, as DNA: TGTGCCAGCAGCACAGATAATTCACCCCTCCACTTT.

This clonotype occurred many times. The chain combines TRBV4-2 with TRBJ2-3; D unclear. Germline assignment: CDR1 LGHNA and CDR2 YNFKEQ. This CDR3 has 15 residues. V lost 0 bases, J lost 4 bases, and 11 bases lay in between. The CDR3 spells CASSQDPRWPDTQYF. In DNA form, the CDR3 reads TGTGCCAGCAGCCAAGATCCCAGGTGGCCAGATACGCAGTATTTT.

At least ten counts were recorded for this clonotype. The chain joins TRBV7-2 to TRBJ2-1; TRBD2 matches at 11 bases. This CDR3 contains 17 residues. J gave up 2 bases and V 0 bases, and 3 bases lay outside the gene matches. Germline assignment: CDR1 SGHTA and CDR2 FQGNSA. The CDR3 sequence is CASSLALLAGAYNEQFF. CDR3 DNA sequence: TGTGCCAGCAGCTTAGCTTTACTAGCGGGAGCCTACAATGAGCAGTTCTTC.